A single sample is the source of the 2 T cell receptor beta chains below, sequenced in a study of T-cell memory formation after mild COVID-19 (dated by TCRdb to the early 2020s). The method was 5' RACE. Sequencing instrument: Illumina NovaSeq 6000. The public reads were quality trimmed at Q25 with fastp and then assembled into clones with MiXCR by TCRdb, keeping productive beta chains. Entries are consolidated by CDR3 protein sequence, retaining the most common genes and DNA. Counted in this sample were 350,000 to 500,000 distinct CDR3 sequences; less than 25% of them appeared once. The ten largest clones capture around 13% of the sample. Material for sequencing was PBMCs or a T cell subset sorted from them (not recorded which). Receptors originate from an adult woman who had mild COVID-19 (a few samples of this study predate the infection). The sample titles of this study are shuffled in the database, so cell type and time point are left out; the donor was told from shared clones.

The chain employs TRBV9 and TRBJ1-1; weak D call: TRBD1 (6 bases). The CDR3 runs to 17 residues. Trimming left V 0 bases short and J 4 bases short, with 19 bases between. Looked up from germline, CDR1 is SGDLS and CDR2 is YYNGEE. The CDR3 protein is CASSVVTGILRGTEAFF. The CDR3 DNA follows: TGTGCCAGCAGCGTAGTCACAGGGATACTTAGGGGCACTGAAGCTTTCTTT.

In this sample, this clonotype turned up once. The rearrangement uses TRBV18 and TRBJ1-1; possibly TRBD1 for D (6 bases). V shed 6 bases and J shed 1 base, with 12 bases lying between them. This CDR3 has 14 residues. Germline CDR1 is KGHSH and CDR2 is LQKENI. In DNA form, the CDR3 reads TGTGCCAGCTCTCTTAAGGGGGGGAACACTGAAGCTTTCTTT. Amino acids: CASSLKGGNTEAFF.